Reported below is one T cell receptor beta chain. The CDR3 loop spans 16 amino acids. V was pared by 0 bases and J by 0 bases, with 12 bases between. Germline CDR1 is ENHRY and CDR2 is SYGVKD. The record originates from a study of blood T cell repertoires in COVID-19. As handled by the study authors: Nucleated cell counts were estimated from reference gene primer amplification. Using immunoSEQ multiplex PCR, the repertoire was profiled, and TCRdb retains in-frame clones only, with some absent. The V and J calls and clone size are taken from that table; D and trimming were inferred from the DNA. Of 95,000 to 110,000 clones listed, about 80% are singletons.

The sequence was collected from a human donor in a cohort sampled during active COVID-19. The J gene is TRBJ2-7, the V gene TRBV10-3; D perhaps matches TRBD2 (5 bases). Sequenced: peripheral blood. CDR3 protein: CAISESRSGSSYEQYF. For the CDR3, the DNA is TGTGCCATCAGTGAGTCAAGGTCGGGGAGCTCCTACGAGCAGTACTTC.